The 16 T cell receptor beta chains reported below all come from one sample, sequenced in a study of blood T cell repertoires in COVID-19. Libraries were prepared by immunoSEQ multiplex PCR; TCRdb keeps only in-frame clonotypes and omits some of them. Of fewer than 250,000 clones listed, around 84% were seen once; the top ten hold 15% to 20%. What was sequenced was peripheral blood. These receptors were taken from a man under 40 with active or convalescent COVID-19.

This chain connects TRBV7-9 to TRBJ2-5; 10 positions match TRBD2. Germline trimming cut 5 bases from V and 7 bases from J; bases unmatched to any gene: 4. The CDR3 contains 13 residues. Germline assignment: CDR1 SEHNR and CDR2 FQNEAQ (reference sequence). In DNA form, the CDR3 reads TGTGCCAGCAGCGGAAGACTAGCGGGGACCCAGTACTTC. Translating gives CASSGRLAGTQYF.

This chain connects TRBV28 to TRBJ1-1, with 10 nucleotides matching TRBD1. Germline CDR1 reads MDHEN; CDR2 reads SYDVKM. The CDR3 is 14 residues long. V shed 6 bases, J shed 11 bases, and the junction held 12 bases outside the gene matches. CDR3 bases: TGTGCCAGCAGATGGACAGGGGGGAACACTGGGGCTTTCTTT. This translates into CASRWTGGNTGAFF.

There are a few counts of this clone. The chain uses TRBV6-4 and TRBJ2-1; D may be TRBD1 (5 bases). The V end lost 3 bases, the J end lost 0 bases, and 9 bases lay between the germline ends. The CDR3 runs 15 residues. Germline lookup yields CDR1 MRHNA and CDR2 SNTAGT. In DNA, the CDR3 is TGTGCCAGCAGTGAGGATCAGGGCTCCTACAATGAGCAGTTCTTC. Translation: CASSEDQGSYNEQFF.

The rearrangement joins TRBV5-1 to TRBJ2-7; D unresolved. The germline CDR1 and CDR2 sequences are SGHRS and YFSETQ. CDR3 length: 15 amino acids. Trimming stripped 0 bases from V and 2 bases from J, with 12 bases between. As DNA, the CDR3 is TGCGCCAGCAGCTTGGAGTCAGTTTTTACCTACGAGCAGTACTTC. Amino acids: CASSLESVFTYEQYF.

The V and J genes are TRBV9 and TRBJ2-7; no clear D gene. The CDR3 covers 13 residues. Germline-derived CDR1 and CDR2 are SGDLS and YYNGEE. Deletions cut 4 bases from V and 0 bases from J, with 8 bases between. The CDR3 protein is CASSPPVSYEQYF. In DNA form, the CDR3 reads TGTGCCAGCAGCCCCCCCGTCTCCTACGAGCAGTACTTC.

The chain employs TRBV28 and TRBJ1-2; the match to TRBD1 covers 7 bases. Germline values: CDR1 MDHEN, CDR2 SYDVKM. The CDR3 consists of 14 residues. With 3 bases clipped from V and 8 bases from J, the junction kept 9 bases outside the gene matches. CDR3 protein: CASSFADRAPGYTF. CDR3 nucleotides: TGTGCCAGCAGTTTTGCAGACAGGGCGCCGGGCTACACCTTC.

The chain is built from TRBV6-5 and TRBJ1-5; D is ambiguous. The ends were cut back, 6 bases at V and 6 bases at J, with 18 bases in the middle. Germline CDR1 and CDR2: MNHEY and SVGAGI. The CDR3 totals 15 residues. The CDR3 nucleotides read TGTGCCAGCAGCCCGTTCTCTGAAAGTAGTCAGCCCCAGCATTTT. Residues: CASSPFSESSQPQHF.

The V and J genes are TRBV2 and TRBJ2-1; TRBD2 agrees at 8 bases. Germline V gives CDR1 SNHLY, CDR2 FYNNEI. Trimming cost V 7 bases and J 3 bases; bases outside gene matches: 8. The CDR3 sequence is 15 residues long. The DNA of the CDR3 is TGTGCCAGCATATTTAGCGGGGATCGCTACAATGAGCAGTTCTTC. It is translated as CASIFSGDRYNEQFF.

V usage is TRBV6-2 or TRBV6-3 and J usage is TRBJ2-7; D perhaps matches TRBD2 (6 bases). Germline CDR1 MNHEY, CDR2 SVGEGT. CDR3 length: 12 amino acids. Trimming stripped 5 bases from V and 5 bases from J, with 10 bases between. As DNA, the CDR3 is TGTGCCAGCAGTAGGGGCGGGGACGAGCAGTACTTC. This gives the protein CASSRGGDEQYF.

The rearrangement uses TRBV13 and TRBJ2-5, with a weak D call TRBD1 (6 bases). The length of the CDR3 is 15 residues. Per germline, CDR1 PRHDT and CDR2 FYEKMQ (reference sequence). Trimming shortened V by 5 bases and J by 2 bases, and 15 bases separated the two germline ends. The CDR3 DNA is TGTGCCAGCAGCCATTCAGGGGCAATACAAGAGACCCAGTACTTC. Translation: CASSHSGAIQETQYF. Full variable domain (rest looked up from reference TRBV13 and TRBJ2-5): AAGVIQSPRHLIKEKRETATLKCYPIPRHDTVYWYQQGPGQDPQFLISFYEKMQSDKGSIPDRFSAQQFSDYHSELNMSSLELGDSALYFCASSHSGAIQETQYFGPGTRLLVL.

V usage is TRBV5-1 and J usage is TRBJ1-6; 7 bases are a match to TRBD1. V gave up 4 bases and J gave up 5 bases; unmatched junction bases: 12. CDR3 length: 17 residues. Germline CDR1 reads SGHRS; CDR2 reads YFSETQ. CDR3 amino acids: CASSPLLQGLDNSPLHF. CDR3 nucleotides: TGCGCCAGCAGCCCTCTATTACAGGGGCTTGATAATTCACCCCTCCACTTT.

This clone was seen a handful of times. The genes are TRBV7-9 and TRBJ2-1; unclear D gene. CDR1 is SEHNR and CDR2 is FQNEAQ in the germline V gene (reference sequence). Deletions cut 3 bases from V and 9 bases from J, with 12 bases between. This CDR3 has 13 amino acids. The CDR3 coding sequence is TGTGCCAGCAGCTTGACCCTTCGGGTTGAGCAGTTCTTC. Protein product: CASSLTLRVEQFF. Complete variable domain (other parts from reference TRBV7-9 and TRBJ2-1): DTGVSQNPRHKITKRGQNVTFRCDPISEHNRLYWYRQTLGQGPEFLTYFQNEAQLEKSRLLSDRFSAERPKGSFSTLEIQRTEQGDSAMYLCASSLTLRVEQFFGPGTRLTVL.

Notes on this clone: Other DNA sequences within the sample encode an identical CDR3. The V and J genes are TRBV7-2 and TRBJ2-7; 10 bases match TRBD2. Germline V gene data show CDR1 as SGHTA and CDR2 as FQGNSA. The CDR3 extends over 15 amino acids. V shed 1 base, J shed 1 base, and the junction held 1 base outside the gene matches. Written as DNA, the CDR3 is TGTGCCAGCAGCTTAGGGACTAGCGGATCCTACGAGCAGTACTTC. This sequence encodes CASSLGTSGSYEQYF. Full variable domain (missing parts from reference TRBV7-2 and TRBJ2-7): GAGVSQSPSNKVTEKGKDVELRCDPISGHTALYWYRQSLGQGLEFLIYFQGNSAPDKSGLPSDRFSAERTGGSVSTLTIQRTQQEDSAVYLCASSLGTSGSYEQYFGPGTRLTVT.

The chain has TRBV5-1 and TRBJ2-7, with 10 bases aligning to TRBD1. This CDR3 contains 15 residues. CDR1 is SGHRS, CDR2 YFSETQ, per germline. The J segment lost 0 bases and the V segment lost 4 bases, leaving 4 bases of the junction unmatched. CDR3 amino acids: CASSGTGAYSYEQYF. In DNA form, the CDR3 reads TGCGCCAGCAGCGGGACAGGGGCATACTCCTACGAGCAGTACTTC.

The J gene is TRBJ2-6, the V gene TRBV5-4; 7 bases are a match to TRBD1. Germline CDR1 and CDR2: SGHNT and YYREEE (reference sequence). The CDR3 sequence is 17 residues long. The V segment lost 6 bases and the J segment 2 bases; nucleotides outside the gene matches: 11. CDR3 residues: CASNRQGYPTGANVLTF. In DNA form, the CDR3 reads TGTGCCAGCAACCGACAGGGATATCCCACTGGGGCCAACGTCCTGACTTTC.

A remark on this clone: The sample holds other DNA sequences that translate to the same CDR3. V is TRBV6-5 and J is TRBJ2-7; 8 nucleotides match TRBD1. Germline trimming cut 4 bases from V and 7 bases from J; bases unmatched to any gene: 9. This CDR3 contains 14 residues. The V gene's germline CDR1 is MNHEY and CDR2 SVGAGI. CDR3: CASSSGTGSGEQYF. CDR3 DNA sequence: TGTGCCAGCAGTTCCGGGACAGGCTCGGGAGAGCAGTACTTC.